This T cell receptor beta chain came from a study of blood T cell repertoires in COVID-19. Across the study: COVID-19 samples, acute and convalescent, were from the United States, Italy and Spain.

Looked up from germline, CDR1 is KGHDR and CDR2 is SFDVKD. The CDR3 extends over 14 amino acids. Trimming at V came to 4 bases and at J to 9 bases, leaving 8 bases not matched to a gene. Original analysis: Estimates of nucleated cell counts were drawn from the amplification of reference gene primers. Assay: immunoSEQ multiplex PCR; the TCRdb copy retains only in-frame clones and omits some. That table furnishes V, J and clone size, whereas the DNA furnished D and trimming. The repertoire holds some 56,000 clones, roughly nine tenths seen once, with around 20% in the top ten. This clonotype was obtained from a human donor in a cohort sampled during active COVID-19. This chain connects TRBV24-1 to TRBJ2-1; 7 bases line up with TRBD1. Sequences were obtained from peripheral blood. The CDR3 DNA follows: TGTGCCACCAGTGACCCGGACAGGATCGGTGAGCAGTTCTTC. It translates to CATSDPDRIGEQFF.